The 23 T cell receptor beta chains listed next were all sequenced from one sample in a study of shared clonotypes between healthy human individuals. TCRdb's copy holds only in-frame clones and misses some; the assay was immunoSEQ multiplex PCR. Found here are about 1.1 million clones, approximately 80% of them singletons; the top ten hold approximately 0.5%. Material: memory CD4+ T cells from PBMCs. Subset: CD45RA-negative fraction. These receptors were obtained from a man aged 18 to 30 in good health. Some clones in this sample may be carry-over from other donors' samples.

The chain recombines TRBV5-1 with TRBJ2-2, with D unresolved. There are 17 residues in the CDR3. Germline V lookup: CDR1 SGHRS, CDR2 YFSETQ. Between the trimmed V and J ends, which lost 0 bases and 4 bases, there was a span of 16 bases. The CDR3 sequence is CASSLDSVGSGTGELFF. The CDR3 DNA is TGCGCCAGCAGCTTGGATTCTGTGGGGTCGGGCACCGGGGAGCTGTTTTTT.

The rearrangement uses TRBV7-2 and TRBJ2-7, with D tentatively TRBD1 or TRBD2 (5 bases each). V was shortened by 4 bases and J by 0 bases, with 16 bases between the two germline ends. CDR1 SGHTA and CDR2 FQGNSA come from the germline V gene. The CDR3 is 16 amino acids. In DNA form, the CDR3 reads TGTGCCAGCAGCTCTCTGGGGACCGCGAGCTCCTACGAGCAGTACTTC. Its translation is CASSSLGTASSYEQYF. Using reference TRBV7-2 and TRBJ2-7 for the parts outside the CDR3, the full variable domain is GAGVSQSPSNKVTEKGKDVELRCDPISGHTALYWYRQSLGQGLEFLIYFQGNSAPDKSGLPSDRFSAERTGGSVSTLTIQRTQQEDSAVYLCASSSLGTASSYEQYFGPGTRLTVT.

CDR3 residues: CASSPGGGTTYEQYF. Written as DNA, the CDR3 is TGTGCCAGCAGCCCCGGCGGCGGAACTACCTACGAGCAGTACTTC. The J gene is TRBJ2-7, the V gene TRBV7-6, with D hard to call. Per the germline V gene, CDR1 is SGHVS and CDR2 is FNYEAQ. The CDR3 extends over 15 amino acids. With 5 bases removed from V and 2 bases from J, the gap between germline ends came to 16 bases.

The rearrangement uses TRBV12-2 and TRBJ2-7; the table's D call of TRBD1 was not tested on the DNA. TRBV12-2 is recorded as a pseudogene. The CDR3 has 13 amino acids. CDR3 protein: CASRLLGQAEQYF. The CDR3 region has the DNA TGTGCAAGTCGCTTATTAGGACAGGCGGAGCAGTACTTC.

The chain recombines TRBV6-1 with TRBJ2-5; D is unresolved. The germline V gene has CDR1 MNHNS and CDR2 SASEGT. Trimming stripped 2 bases from V and 0 bases from J, with 13 bases between. This CDR3 has 16 amino acids. The CDR3: CASSEFGDKYQETQYF. CDR3 in DNA: TGTGCCAGCAGTGAATTTGGAGACAAGTACCAAGAGACCCAGTACTTC.

The chain recombines TRBV2 with TRBJ2-7; 8 bases are shared with TRBD1. This CDR3 region has 14 residues. V gave up 7 bases and J gave up 6 bases; unmatched junction bases: 11. The germline V gene encodes CDR1 SNHLY and CDR2 FYNNEI. The CDR3: CASKTGTGRGEQYF. CDR3 sequence (DNA): TGTGCCAGCAAGACCGGGACAGGCAGGGGCGAGCAGTACTTC. Combining the CDR3 with reference TRBV2 and TRBJ2-7 gives the whole variable domain EPEVTQTPSHQVTQMGQEVILRCVPISNHLYFYWYRQILGQKVEFLVSFYNNEISEKSEIFDDQFSVERPDGSNFTLKIRSTKLEDSAMYFCASKTGTGRGEQYFGPGTRLTVT.

This sequence joins TRBV9 and TRBJ2-5; 10 bases match TRBD1. J was trimmed by 5 bases and V by 4 bases; bases with no gene match: 5. The CDR3 is 14 residues long. CDR1 is SGDLS and CDR2 is YYNGEE in the germline V gene. CDR3 DNA: TGTGCCAGCAGCATCGGGACAGGGGTCGAGACCCAGTACTTC. Protein product: CASSIGTGVETQYF.

This rearrangement joins TRBV7-2 to TRBJ2-5, with 11 bases aligning to TRBD2. The CDR3 has 16 residues. The germline V gene has CDR1 SGHTA and CDR2 FQGNSA. V shed 1 base and J 5 bases; nucleotides not matched to a gene: 6. DNA of the CDR3: TGTGCCAGCAGCTTAGTGGGTCTAGCGGGAGGTGAGACCCAGTACTTC. Translation: CASSLVGLAGGETQYF.

The chain has TRBV28 and TRBJ2-7, with D tentatively TRBD1 (6 bases). CDR1 and CDR2 from the germline V gene are MDHEN and SYDVKM. The CDR3 sequence is 15 residues long. Trimming removed 9 bases at V and 3 bases at J, with 21 bases between. CDR3 bases: TGTGCCAGTAGTGCTGGCGGACAGCTAAACTACGAGCAGTACTTC. This gives the protein CASSAGGQLNYEQYF. Looking up the rest from reference TRBV28 and TRBJ2-7 gives the full variable domain: DVKVTQSSRYLVKRTGEKVFLECVQDMDHENMFWYRQDPGLGLRLIYFSYDVKMKEKGDIPEGYSVSREKKERFSLILESASTNQTSMYLCASSAGGQLNYEQYFGPGTRLTVT.

This clone was recorded once. The chain links TRBV5-1 to TRBJ2-3, with no clear D. The ends were cut back, 0 bases at V and 6 bases at J, with 17 bases in the middle. Germline V gene sequence: CDR1 SGHRS, CDR2 YFSETQ. The CDR3 contains 16 residues. The CDR3: CASSLAAGGVGDTQYF. The DNA of the CDR3 is TGCGCCAGCAGCTTGGCGGCAGGCGGAGTAGGGGATACGCAGTATTTT.

This chain uses TRBV21-1 with TRBJ2-4; the D call of TRBD2 is as the table states it, not checked on the DNA. TRBV21-1 is a pseudogene. This CDR3 is built from 15 residues. The CDR3 nucleotides are TGTGCCAGCAGCAATCGCTACCTAGCCAAAAACATTCAGTACTTC. It yields the protein CASSNRYLAKNIQYF.

The chain has TRBV29-1 and TRBJ2-2; 9 bases align to TRBD1. The CDR3 is made up of 14 amino acids. The J segment lost 4 bases and the V segment lost 5 bases, leaving 5 bases of the junction unmatched. The germline CDR1 and CDR2 sequences are SQVTM and ANQGSEA. The chain's CDR3 is CSVRTGVSTGELFF. In DNA form, the CDR3 reads TGCAGCGTTAGGACAGGGGTGAGCACCGGGGAGCTGTTTTTT.

This CDR3 is CASSPRQGAGKSYEQYF. For the CDR3, the DNA is TGTGCCAGCAGCCCTCGACAGGGGGCGGGGAAATCCTACGAGCAGTACTTC. The chain is built from TRBV4-2 and TRBJ2-7; the match to TRBD1 covers 10 bases. Losses at the gene ends were 4 bases for V and 1 base for J; bases not matched to a gene: 10. This CDR3 comprises 17 residues. Germline V gives CDR1 LGHNA, CDR2 YNFKEQ.

The chain carries TRBV11-2 and TRBJ1-4; the match to TRBD1 covers 7 bases. Losses at the gene ends were 5 bases for V and 8 bases for J; bases not matched to a gene: 8. This CDR3 is 14 amino acids long. Germline loops: CDR1 SGHAT, CDR2 FQNNGV. The CDR3 is CASSRGTVGEKLFF. Written as DNA, the CDR3 is TGTGCCAGCAGCCGTGGGACAGTAGGCGAAAAACTGTTTTTT.

The chain couples TRBV21-1 to TRBJ2-1. TRBV21-1 is a documented pseudogene. The CDR3 spans 8 residues. CDR3 sequence: CASSKCFF. DNA of the CDR3: TGTGCCAGCAGCAAATGCTTCTTC.

For this clone: The same CDR3 arises from other DNA sequences in this sample as well. The rearrangement uses TRBV5-4 and TRBJ1-1; no definite D call. Germline V CDR1 and CDR2: SGHNT, YYREEE (reference sequence). The CDR3 spans 13 residues. V was clipped by 0 bases and J by 1 base, with 4 bases between them. The CDR3 reads CASSLEANTEAFF. The CDR3 DNA sequence: TGTGCCAGCAGCTTGGAAGCGAACACTGAAGCTTTCTTT.

The chain carries TRBV5-1 and TRBJ2-5, with D perhaps TRBD1 or TRBD2 (5 bases each). Trimming shortened V by 4 bases and J by 2 bases, and 12 bases separated the two germline ends. Per the germline V gene, CDR1 is SGHRS and CDR2 is YFSETQ. This CDR3 comprises 14 residues. Written as DNA, the CDR3 is TGCGCCAGCAGCGAGGGACCGAGGCAAGAGACCCAGTACTTC. It is translated as CASSEGPRQETQYF.

V and J are TRBV15 and TRBJ2-7; D is undetermined. Germline V gene sequence: CDR1 LNHNV, CDR2 YYDKDF (reference sequence). The CDR3 contains 14 residues. The germline V and J ends were trimmed by 1 base and 4 bases, with 11 bases remaining between them. CDR3 in DNA: TGTGCCACCAGCAGAGCCCTAGTGGGATACGAGCAGTACTTC. It specifies CATSRALVGYEQYF. The entire variable domain, with the rest obtained from reference TRBV15 and TRBJ2-7, is as follows: DAMVIQNPRYQVTQFGKPVTLSCSQTLNHNVMYWYQQKSSQAPKLLFHYYDKDFNNEADTPDNFQSRRPNTSFCFLDIRSPGLGDTAMYLCATSRALVGYEQYFGPGTRLTVT.

This sequence joins TRBV4-3 and TRBJ1-6; D is uncertain. CDR3 length: 14 residues. Trimming shortened V by 3 bases and J by 8 bases, and 11 bases separated the two germline ends. CDR1 LGHNA and CDR2 YSLEER come from the germline V gene. CDR3 coding DNA: TGCGCCAGCAGCCAGAGGGTTCTGGATTCACCCCTCCACTTT. Protein: CASSQRVLDSPLHF.

The V and J genes are TRBV7-3 and TRBJ1-1; D unclear. In germline, CDR1 is SGHTA, CDR2 FQGTGA. V lost 5 bases to trimming and J lost 1 base, with 8 bases between them. The CDR3 spans 13 residues. CDR3 DNA sequence: TGTGCCAGCAGCCGCGGGTCGAACACTGAAGCTTTCTTT. Its translation: CASSRGSNTEAFF.

The V gene is TRBV11-3, the J gene TRBJ2-3, with D perhaps TRBD1 (6 bases). V dropped 2 bases and J dropped 1 base, with 10 bases sitting between them. This CDR3 spans 15 amino acids. The germline CDR1 and CDR2 sequences are SGHNT and YENEEA. The chain's CDR3 is CASSLTAGGTDTQYF. The DNA for the CDR3 is TGTGCCAGCAGCTTAACGGCAGGGGGCACAGATACGCAGTATTTT.

The chain is built from TRBV4-1 and TRBJ1-2, with D unresolved. The length of the CDR3 is 12 residues. The V gene lost 0 bases and the J gene lost 5 bases, with 4 bases spanning the gap. CDR1 and CDR2 from the germline V gene are MGHRA and YSYEKL. The CDR3 region has the DNA TGCGCCAGCAGCCAAGATCCTTATGGCTACACCTTC. Amino acids: CASSQDPYGYTF.

A remark on this clone: With a far larger clone one base away, a read error is the likely cause. The genes are TRBV28 and TRBJ2-5; either TRBD1 or TRBD2 may fit D (7 bases each). Between the trimmed V and J ends, which lost 6 bases and 7 bases, there was a span of 21 bases. This CDR3 is 15 amino acids long. Germline CDR1 is MDHEN and CDR2 is SYDVKM. In nucleotides, the CDR3 is TGTGCCAGCAGACTGAGGGGACAGCCGGGGGGGACCCAGTACTTC. Amino acid sequence: CASRLRGQPGGTQYF.